The clone carrying this TCR beta chain was observed a few times. These data belong to a study of T-cell memory formation after mild COVID-19. Germline assignment: CDR1 ENHRY and CDR2 SYGVKD. V was pared by 4 bases and J by 6 bases, with 19 bases between. The CDR3 runs 15 residues. TCRdb itself ran the 5' RACE reads through MiXCR, one entry per CDR3 protein. The sample has 150,000 or so distinct CDR3 sequences; approximately 15% are singletons. Sequencing input: PBMCs or a T cell subset sorted from them (not recorded which). This TCR was recovered from an adult woman who had mild COVID-19 (a few samples of this study predate the infection). Cell type and time point are not known. J is TRBJ2-7 and V is TRBV10-3; D might be TRBD2 (6 bases). The CDR3 region is CAISAGLMLRGEQYF. The DNA for the CDR3 is TGTGCCATCAGTGCGGGACTCATGCTAAGGGGCGAGCAGTACTTC.